This passage covers 18 T cell receptor beta chains from one sample sequenced in a study of blood T cell repertoires in COVID-19. Generated by immunoSEQ multiplex PCR, the TCRdb table keeps only in-frame clones and is missing some. The sample carries about 80,000 clones, about 72% recorded once. The sequencing sample was made of peripheral blood. Receptors originate from a man between 65 and 85 years old with active or convalescent COVID-19.

The chain joins TRBV9 to TRBJ1-1, with D maybe TRBD1 (5 bases). V was trimmed by 0 bases and J by 0 bases, leaving 9 bases between them. Germline V gives CDR1 SGDLS, CDR2 YYNGEE. This CDR3 contains 15 residues. CDR3 amino acids: CASSVGGVMNTEAFF. The CDR3 nucleotides are TGTGCCAGCAGCGTAGGGGGGGTCATGAACACTGAAGCTTTCTTT. The whole variable domain, remainder taken from reference TRBV9 and TRBJ1-1, is DSGVTQTPKHLITATGQRVTLRCSPRSGDLSVYWYQQSLDQGLQFLIQYYNGEERAKGNILERFSAQQFPDLHSELNLSSLELGDSALYFCASSVGGVMNTEAFFGQGTRLTVV.

The gene calls are TRBV3-1 (or the pseudogene TRBV3-2) and TRBJ2-7, with D possibly TRBD1 on 5 matching bases. V lost 5 bases and J lost 2, with 10 bases in between. The CDR3 length is 13 residues. Germline CDR1 reads LGHDT; CDR2 reads YNNKEL (reference sequence). CDR3 in amino acids: CASSSRAPYEQYF. CDR3 nucleotides: TGTGCCAGCAGCAGCAGGGCGCCCTACGAGCAGTACTTC.

This clone was seen only a few times. CDR3 sequence: CASRDRSDQPQHF. The CDR3 bases are TGTGCCAGCAGGGACAGGTCTGATCAGCCCCAGCATTTT. J is TRBJ1-5 and V is TRBV28; 7 bases match TRBD1. This CDR3 is 13 amino acids long. V gave up 6 bases and J gave up 5 bases; unmatched junction bases: 4. Germline V gene data show CDR1 as MDHEN and CDR2 as SYDVKM.

This clone was found a few times. The chain carries TRBV27 and TRBJ2-7; possible D gene TRBD1, 6 bases. Per the germline V gene, CDR1 is MNHEY and CDR2 is SMNVEV (reference sequence). Trimming shortened V by 7 bases and J by 5 bases, and 18 bases separated the two germline ends. The CDR3 length is 14 residues. In DNA form, the CDR3 reads TGTGCCAGCAAAGGTCAGGGGTTTAGCAACGAGCAGTACTTC. Its protein product is CASKGQGFSNEQYF.

The gene calls are TRBV4-2 and TRBJ1-1, with D possibly TRBD1 on 5 matching bases. The CDR3 consists of 13 residues. Trimming cost V 4 bases and J 5 bases, with 11 bases left between them. From germline, CDR1 is LGHNA and CDR2 YNFKEQ. DNA for the CDR3: TGTGCCAGCAGCCCCCGGAGGGGTACTGAAGCTTTCTTT. Translating it yields CASSPRRGTEAFF.

The chain combines TRBV28 with TRBJ2-6; 7 bases agree with TRBD1. V shed 4 bases and J 2 bases; nucleotides not matched to a gene: 2. The length of the CDR3 is 15 residues. Germline loops: CDR1 MDHEN, CDR2 SYDVKM. The CDR3 here is CASSYQGAGANVLTF. CDR3 sequence (DNA): TGTGCCAGCAGTTACCAGGGGGCTGGGGCCAACGTCCTGACTTTC.

The chain combines TRBV19 with TRBJ1-1; D is ambiguous. Trimming shortened V by 7 bases and J by 10 bases, and 16 bases separated the two germline ends. The CDR3 has 12 residues. The germline gives CDR1 LNHDA, CDR2 SQIVND (reference sequence). The CDR3, as DNA: TGTGCCAGTACCTCCGGAGAGGATCTAGCTTTCTTT. It specifies CASTSGEDLAFF.

The chain combines TRBV28 with TRBJ2-2, with 9 nucleotides matching TRBD1. J was trimmed by 6 bases and V by 7 bases; bases with no gene match: 9. The CDR3 sequence is 15 residues long. The germline V gene has CDR1 MDHEN and CDR2 SYDVKM. For the CDR3, the DNA is TGTGCCAGCATCTACGACAGGGGGGTTTCCGGGGAGCTGTTTTTT. Its translation: CASIYDRGVSGELFF.

The genes are TRBV6-5 and TRBJ2-1; 7 bases align to TRBD1. Germline V gene lookup returns CDR1 MNHEY and CDR2 SVGAGI. The CDR3 covers 15 residues. Unmatched junction bases numbered 13, after V lost 5 bases and J lost 9 bases. The CDR3 sequence is CASSTKTTGVSEQFF. The DNA of the CDR3 is TGTGCCAGCAGTACGAAAACCACAGGGGTTTCTGAGCAGTTCTTC.

The chain links TRBV7-2 to TRBJ2-3; 7 bases are a match to TRBD2. The CDR3 is 17 amino acids. The V gene's germline CDR1 is SGHTA and CDR2 FQGNSA. Germline trimming cut 2 bases from V and 2 bases from J; bases unmatched to any gene: 10. The CDR3 coding sequence is TGTGCCAGCAGCTTAAACTTGCCAGCGGGGAACACAGATACGCAGTATTTT. Amino acid sequence: CASSLNLPAGNTDTQYF.

This clone was detected once. This chain uses TRBV4-1 with TRBJ2-2, with D maybe TRBD2 (5 bases). The germline V gene encodes CDR1 MGHRA and CDR2 YSYEKL. The CDR3 consists of 16 residues. V lost 1 base and J 4 bases, leaving 13 bases between the germline ends. The CDR3: CASSQVIILGTGELFF. CDR3 bases: TGCGCCAGCAGCCAAGTGATCATACTAGGCACCGGGGAGCTGTTTTTT.

The rearrangement links TRBV6-1 to TRBJ2-1, with 9 bases identical to TRBD2. CDR3 length: 15 residues. Germline V gives CDR1 MNHNS, CDR2 SASEGT. With V trimmed by 0 bases and J by 4 bases, 1 base remained unmatched. CDR3 protein: CASSEASGGYNEQFF. The CDR3, as DNA: TGTGCCAGCAGTGAAGCTAGCGGGGGTTACAATGAGCAGTTCTTC.

This clone occurred a few times. The chain recombines TRBV11-3 with TRBJ2-1; 9 positions match TRBD2. J gave up 5 bases and V 5 bases, and 7 bases lay outside the gene matches. In germline, CDR1 is SGHNT, CDR2 YENEEA. The CDR3 is 15 amino acids. The CDR3 region has the DNA TGTGCCAGCAGCCTTAGCGGGGGAATCAACAATGAGCAGTTCTTC. Amino acid sequence: CASSLSGGINNEQFF.

The V call is TRBV9, the J call TRBJ1-3; possibly TRBD1 for D (5 bases). The CDR3 covers 16 residues. The V end lost 0 bases, the J end lost 0 bases, and 10 bases lay between the germline ends. The germline V gene has CDR1 SGDLS and CDR2 YYNGEE. CDR3 in amino acids: CASSVGLRDSGNTIYF. Written as DNA, the CDR3 is TGTGCCAGCAGCGTAGGGCTCAGGGACTCTGGAAACACCATATATTTT.

V usage is TRBV14 and J usage is TRBJ2-2; TRBD1 aligns across 7 bases. The CDR3 sequence is 14 residues long. Germline values: CDR1 SGHDN, CDR2 FVKESK. The trim removed 7 bases at V and 1 base at J, leaving 3 bases unmatched. Here the CDR3 DNA reads TGTGCCAGCAACCCAGGGGGGAACACCGGGGAGCTGTTTTTT. Translated: CASNPGGNTGELFF.

The CDR3 DNA follows: TGTGCCAGCAGCCAACTCAGCGGGGGGGCCCCAGATACGCAGTATTTT. This gives the protein CASSQLSGGAPDTQYF. This chain links TRBV4-2 with TRBJ2-3, with 10 nucleotides matching TRBD2. The CDR3 covers 16 residues. Germline V CDR1 and CDR2: LGHNA, YNFKEQ. The ends lost 2 bases at V and 4 bases at J; junction bases unmatched: 6.

The chain recombines TRBV5-1 with TRBJ2-7; 15 nucleotides match TRBD2. V shed 0 bases and J 4 bases; nucleotides not matched to a gene: 5. CDR3 length: 17 amino acids. In germline, CDR1 is SGHRS, CDR2 YFSETQ. The CDR3 is CASSLAPGTSGRYEQYF. In nucleotides, the CDR3 is TGCGCCAGCAGCTTGGCCCCCGGGACTAGCGGGAGGTACGAGCAGTACTTC.

The V and J genes are TRBV28 and TRBJ1-5, with a possible D match to TRBD1 (5 bases). Germline CDR1 is MDHEN and CDR2 is SYDVKM. The germline V and J ends were trimmed by 6 bases and 2 bases, with 14 bases remaining between them. The CDR3 has 15 amino acids. CDR3 amino acids: CASRKQGSGNQPQHF. The CDR3 nucleotides are TGTGCCAGCAGAAAGCAGGGATCCGGCAATCAGCCCCAGCATTTT.